The 9 T cell receptor beta chains below come from one sample, sequenced in a study of blood T cell repertoires in COVID-19 (dated by TCRdb to about 2020). The receptor library was made with the immunoSEQ multiplex PCR assay. In TCRdb, the immuneACCESS table is reduced to in-frame sequences with V and J assigned. These tables do not hold every clone; where another copy was compared, an unresolved V gene accounts for under half, and the others remain unexplained. This sample gives 200,000 to 300,000 clones in total; 83% of them show up just once. Around 6% of the sample rests with the top ten. The source material was peripheral blood. All receptors derive from a human donor in a cohort sampled during active COVID-19.

The chain couples TRBV30 to TRBJ1-1, with 7 bases lining up with TRBD1. Trimming at V came to 1 base and at J to 8 bases, leaving 4 bases not matched to a gene. The CDR3 sequence is 12 residues long. Germline V gene lookup returns CDR1 GTSNPN and CDR2 SVGIG (reference sequence). This CDR3 is CAWSERTGEAFF. The CDR3 DNA reads TGTGCCTGGAGTGAGAGGACAGGCGAAGCTTTCTTT.

The gene calls are TRBV11-1 and TRBJ2-7; 14 positions agree with TRBD2. Trimming cost V 3 bases and J 5 bases; bases outside gene matches: 3. CDR1 is SGHAT, CDR2 FQDESV, per germline (reference sequence). The CDR3 has 15 residues. The CDR3 DNA follows: TGTGCCAGCAGCTTCCGACTAGCGGGAGGGAACGAGCAGTACTTC. This translates into CASSFRLAGGNEQYF.

The gene calls are TRBV5-1 and TRBJ2-7, with a possible D match to TRBD1 (6 bases). This CDR3 has 14 residues. Trimming stripped 0 bases from V and 5 bases from J, with 12 bases between. Germline CDR1 reads SGHRS; CDR2 reads YFSETQ. The CDR3 bases are TGCGCCAGCAGCTTGGGTAACAGGGAAGACGAGCAGTACTTC. It codes for CASSLGNREDEQYF. Filled out from reference TRBV5-1 and TRBJ2-7, the complete variable domain reads KAGVTQTPRYLIKTRGQQVTLSCSPISGHRSVSWYQQTPGQGLQFLFEYFSETQRNKGNFPGRFSGRQFSNSRSEMNVSTLELGDSALYLCASSLGNREDEQYFGPGTRLTVT.

This chain joins TRBV7-2 and TRBJ2-2; a weak D match, TRBD1 (6 bases). V dropped 5 bases and J dropped 1 base, with 8 bases sitting between them. Germline CDR1 reads SGHTA; CDR2 reads FQGNSA. CDR3 length equals 14 residues. This chain's CDR3 is CASSTTGNTGELFF. In DNA, the CDR3 is TGTGCCAGCAGCACGACAGGGAACACCGGGGAGCTGTTTTTT.

The table lists this clone with a few counts. The CDR3 region has the DNA TGCGCCAGCAGCTTGGAAGGGACAGGACGGTTCGATGAGCAGTTCTTC. Its protein product is CASSLEGTGRFDEQFF. The V call is TRBV5-1, the J call TRBJ2-1; 8 nucleotides agree with TRBD1. CDR1 and CDR2 (germline): SGHRS, YFSETQ. J was trimmed by 8 bases and V by 0 bases; bases with no gene match: 10. The CDR3 contains 16 residues.

The rearrangement uses TRBV29-1 and TRBJ1-2, with 8 positions matching TRBD1. The CDR3 is made up of 14 amino acids. Germline assignment: CDR1 SQVTM and CDR2 ANQGSEA. The trim removed 6 bases at V and 5 bases at J, leaving 11 bases unmatched. CDR3 sequence reads: CSVDPSGTGYGYTF. CDR3 in DNA: TGCAGCGTAGATCCCTCCGGGACAGGTTATGGCTACACCTTC.

This clone was found once. The chain combines TRBV15 with TRBJ1-3; D remains ambiguous. This CDR3 region has 13 residues. V gave up 3 bases and J gave up 2 bases, with 5 bases separating them. Germline loops: CDR1 LNHNV, CDR2 YYDKDF (reference sequence). The CDR3 region has the DNA TGTGCCACCAGCAGTAGCCCTGGAAACACCATATATTTT. Its translation: CATSSSPGNTIYF. Complete variable domain (other parts from reference TRBV15 and TRBJ1-3): DAMVIQNPRYQVTQFGKPVTLSCSQTLNHNVMYWYQQKSSQAPKLLFHYYDKDFNNEADTPDNFQSRRPNTSFCFLDIRSPGLGDTAMYLCATSSSPGNTIYFGEGSWLTVV.

In regard to this clone: Other DNA variants within this sample encode the same CDR3. V gene TRBV18 combines with J gene TRBJ2-7; TRBD2 matches at 9 bases. J lost 0 bases, V lost 0 bases, and 0 bases had no gene match. In germline, CDR1 is KGHSH, CDR2 LQKENI. The CDR3 covers 15 residues. The CDR3 DNA sequence: TGTGCCAGCTCACCACCTAGCGGGAGCTCCTACGAGCAGTACTTC. Amino acid sequence: CASSPPSGSSYEQYF. The whole variable domain, filled in from reference TRBV18 and TRBJ2-7, reads NAGVMQNPRHLVRRRGQEARLRCSPMKGHSHVYWYRQLPEEGLKFMVYLQKENIIDESGMPKERFSAEFPKEGPSILRIQQVVRGDSAAYFCASSPPSGSSYEQYFGPGTRLTVT.

This clone has a single count. CDR3 bases: TGTGCCATCAAAGAGACAGACCTTCCCAACACTGAAGCTTTCTTT. This gives the protein CAIKETDLPNTEAFF. The chain couples TRBV10-3 to TRBJ1-1; a possible D gene is TRBD1 (5 bases). This CDR3 spans 15 amino acids. Trimming removed 7 bases from V and 2 bases from J, with 17 bases in between. Germline assignment: CDR1 ENHRY and CDR2 SYGVKD.